Listed below are T cell receptor beta chains from one sample, sequenced in a study of T cell responses to AZD1222 COVID-19 vaccine. The protocol was immunoSEQ multiplex PCR, while the TCRdb copy is restricted to in-frame clones and leaves out a portion. The sample has some 81,000 clones; over 80% are singletons. The source was peripheral blood, collected 28 days after the second AZD1222 dose. These receptors were collected from an adult who received the AZD1222 COVID-19 vaccine. CDR3s include the opening cysteine and the closing phenylalanine or tryptophan. The order of the fields is D gene, J gene, clone size, V gene, CDR3 protein, CDR3 DNA. D genes are given only for firm matches. Clone size is stated in some rows and not others, as once, few, many or a class when expanded.

.	TRBJ1-2	.	TRBV4-2	CASSQDLDLYGYTF	TGTGCCAGCAGCCAAGATCTGGACCTATATGGCTACACCTTC
.	TRBJ2-3	.	TRBV9	CASSAQGTIADTQYF	TGTGCCAGCAGCGCTCAAGGGACCATCGCAGATACGCAGTATTTT
TRBD1	TRBJ2-7	once	TRBV4-1	CASSQGFGQGTYEQYF	TGCGCCAGCAGCCAAGGGTTTGGACAGGGGACCTACGAGCAGTACTTC
.	TRBJ1-4	.	TRBV23-1	CASSQEPVNEKLFF	TGCGCCAGCAGTCAGGAGCCAGTAAATGAAAAACTGTTTTTT
.	TRBJ2-5	once	TRBV18	CASSPHKAETQYF	TGTGCCAGCTCACCACATAAGGCTGAGACCCAGTACTTC
.	TRBJ1-4	.	TRBV4-1	CASSQGTGRGKLFF	TGCGCCAGCAGCCAAGGAACAGGTCGGGGAAAACTGTTTTTT
.	TRBJ1-2	once	TRBV27	CASSLKGGSYGYTF	TGTGCCAGCAGTTTGAAAGGGGGATCCTATGGCTACACCTTC
TRBD1	TRBJ1-6	.	TRBV18	CASSSDRAGSPLHF	TGTGCCAGCTCATCGGACAGGGCAGGTTCACCCCTCCACTTT
.	TRBJ1-6	.	TRBV10-3	CATAQGSNSPLHF	TGTGCCACGGCACAGGGTTCAAACTCGCCCCTCCACTTT
TRBD1	TRBJ1-1	.	TRBV2	CASSKLRDRSMNTEAFF	TGTGCCAGCAGTAAACTCCGGGACAGATCCATGAACACTGAAGCTTTCTTT
.	TRBJ1-2	.	TRBV11-2	CASSLIGASGYTF	TGTGCCAGCAGCTTAATCGGCGCTTCTGGCTACACCTTC
.	TRBJ2-5	.	TRBV6-2/TRBV6-3	CASSYSIVGQYF	TGTGCCAGCAGTTACTCGATTGTGGGACAGTACTTC
.	TRBJ1-3	.	TRBV9	CASSVDSAPGNTIYF	TGTGCCAGCAGCGTCGATTCAGCCCCTGGAAACACCATATATTTT
TRBD1	TRBJ1-1	.	TRBV7-9	CASNPGQGMRGNTEAFF	TGTGCCAGCAACCCGGGACAGGGGATGAGGGGGAACACTGAAGCTTTCTTT
.	TRBJ1-1	.	TRBV6-5	CASSYSRGLNTEAFF	TGTGCCAGCAGTTACTCCCGGGGTTTGAACACTGAAGCTTTCTTT
.	TRBJ1-5	.	TRBV19	CASSTRTRTQGRNQPQHF	TGTGCCAGTAGTACTAGAACCAGAACTCAGGGACGCAATCAGCCCCAGCATTTT
.	TRBJ1-4	once	TRBV5-8	CASSFGSTGVGANEKLFF	TGTGCCAGCAGCTTTGGTTCGACGGGAGTAGGGGCTAATGAAAAACTGTTTTTT
TRBD1	TRBJ1-2	.	TRBV5-4	CASSLPGQGQNYGYTF	TGTGCCAGCAGCTTGCCAGGACAGGGGCAAAACTATGGCTACACCTTC
TRBD2	TRBJ2-3	.	TRBV7-3	CASSPDGGRSTDTQYF	TGTGCCAGCAGCCCAGATGGCGGGAGAAGCACAGATACGCAGTATTTT
TRBD2	TRBJ2-6	.	TRBV7-6	CASSPGLVPGANVLTF	TGTGCCAGCAGCCCGGGACTAGTACCTGGGGCCAACGTCCTGACTTTC
.	TRBJ1-1	once	TRBV7-8	CASLGGSFMNTEAFF	TGTGCCAGCCTAGGAGGCAGTTTTATGAACACTGAAGCTTTCTTT
TRBD2	TRBJ2-5	.	TRBV11-3	CASSPRAGTSKGETQYF	TGTGCCAGCAGCCCGCGAGCCGGGACTAGCAAAGGAGAGACCCAGTACTTC
.	TRBJ1-5	.	TRBV6-5	CASSYQYHSNQPQHF	TGTGCCAGCAGTTATCAGTATCATAGCAATCAGCCCCAGCATTTT
TRBD2	TRBJ2-7	.	TRBV6-6	CASSYVPSGVYEQYF	TGTGCCAGCAGTTACGTCCCTAGCGGAGTTTACGAGCAGTACTTC
TRBD2	TRBJ2-3	.	TRBV20-1	CSASPRTSGYTDTQYF	TGCAGTGCTAGTCCAAGGACTAGCGGTTACACAGATACGCAGTATTTT
.	TRBJ2-1	.	TRBV5-4	CASSSNTWLDNEQFF	TGTGCCAGCAGCTCAAACACCTGGCTGGACAATGAGCAGTTCTTC
.	TRBJ2-5	.	TRBV2	CASRRQGSRAETQYF	TGTGCCAGCAGACGACAAGGGTCACGGGCAGAGACCCAGTACTTC
.	TRBJ1-1	.	TRBV18	CASSPRDGGEAFF	TGTGCCAGCTCACCACGGGACGGGGGTGAAGCTTTCTTT
TRBD2	TRBJ2-1	once	TRBV11-2	CASSLKGLGYNEQFF	TGTGCCAGCAGCTTAAAGGGACTAGGGTACAATGAGCAGTTCTTC
TRBD2	TRBJ2-7	.	TRBV10-1	CASSESTSGTKPGYEQYF	TGCGCCAGCAGTGAGTCGACTAGCGGGACAAAACCTGGGTACGAGCAGTACTTC
.	TRBJ1-4	.	TRBV10-3	CAISDPASQATNEKLFF	TGTGCCATCAGTGACCCAGCTAGCCAGGCAACTAATGAAAAACTGTTTTTT
.	TRBJ2-1	once	TRBV25-1	CASSEWMSSYNEQFF	TGTGCCAGCAGTGAATGGATGAGCTCCTACAATGAGCAGTTCTTC
.	TRBJ2-7	once	TRBV11-2	CASSPRGRSYEQYF	TGTGCCAGCAGCCCTCGGGGGCGCTCCTACGAGCAGTACTTC
.	TRBJ2-2	.	TRBV7-3	CASSLWGNTGELFF	TGTGCCAGCAGCTTATGGGGGAACACCGGGGAGCTGTTTTTT
TRBD2	TRBJ2-7	.	TRBV28	CASKLGGTPEVYEQYF	TGTGCCAGCAAACTCGGGGGGACCCCGGAGGTTTACGAGCAGTACTTC
.	TRBJ1-1	.	TRBV28	CASSLFRTDLYENTEAFF	TGTGCCAGCAGTTTATTTCGGACAGACCTATATGAGAACACTGAAGCTTTCTTT
.	TRBJ2-7	.	TRBV18	CASSPRGTLSYEQYF	TGTGCCAGCTCACCACGCGGGACATTGAGCTACGAGCAGTACTTC
.	TRBJ2-7	.	TRBV5-4	CASSQVVLPYEQYF	TGTGCCAGCAGCCAGGTGGTTCTTCCCTACGAGCAGTACTTC
.	TRBJ1-2	.	TRBV9	CASSVSEGYYGYTF	TGTGCCAGCAGCGTATCAGAGGGGTACTATGGCTACACCTTC
.	TRBJ1-2	few	TRBV14	CASSASLQVGYTF	TGTGCCAGCAGCGCAAGTCTTCAAGTAGGCTACACCTTC
TRBD2	TRBJ2-3	.	TRBV9	CASSASLAGGGTDTQYF	TGTGCCAGCAGCGCCTCACTAGCGGGGGGTGGGACAGATACGCAGTATTTT
TRBD1	TRBJ2-3	.	TRBV19	CASGTAVTDTQYF	TGTGCCAGCGGGACAGCGGTGACAGATACGCAGTATTTT
TRBD2	TRBJ2-1	few	TRBV2	CASSFRLAGGYNEQFF	TGTGCCAGCAGTTTCCGACTAGCGGGGGGGTACAATGAGCAGTTCTTC
.	TRBJ1-5	once	TRBV11-2	CASSQGPNQPQHF	TGTGCCAGCAGTCAGGGACCCAATCAGCCCCAGCATTTT
.	TRBJ1-1	.	TRBV15	CATSGGWLDTEAFF	TGTGCCACCTCGGGAGGGTGGTTGGACACTGAAGCTTTCTTT